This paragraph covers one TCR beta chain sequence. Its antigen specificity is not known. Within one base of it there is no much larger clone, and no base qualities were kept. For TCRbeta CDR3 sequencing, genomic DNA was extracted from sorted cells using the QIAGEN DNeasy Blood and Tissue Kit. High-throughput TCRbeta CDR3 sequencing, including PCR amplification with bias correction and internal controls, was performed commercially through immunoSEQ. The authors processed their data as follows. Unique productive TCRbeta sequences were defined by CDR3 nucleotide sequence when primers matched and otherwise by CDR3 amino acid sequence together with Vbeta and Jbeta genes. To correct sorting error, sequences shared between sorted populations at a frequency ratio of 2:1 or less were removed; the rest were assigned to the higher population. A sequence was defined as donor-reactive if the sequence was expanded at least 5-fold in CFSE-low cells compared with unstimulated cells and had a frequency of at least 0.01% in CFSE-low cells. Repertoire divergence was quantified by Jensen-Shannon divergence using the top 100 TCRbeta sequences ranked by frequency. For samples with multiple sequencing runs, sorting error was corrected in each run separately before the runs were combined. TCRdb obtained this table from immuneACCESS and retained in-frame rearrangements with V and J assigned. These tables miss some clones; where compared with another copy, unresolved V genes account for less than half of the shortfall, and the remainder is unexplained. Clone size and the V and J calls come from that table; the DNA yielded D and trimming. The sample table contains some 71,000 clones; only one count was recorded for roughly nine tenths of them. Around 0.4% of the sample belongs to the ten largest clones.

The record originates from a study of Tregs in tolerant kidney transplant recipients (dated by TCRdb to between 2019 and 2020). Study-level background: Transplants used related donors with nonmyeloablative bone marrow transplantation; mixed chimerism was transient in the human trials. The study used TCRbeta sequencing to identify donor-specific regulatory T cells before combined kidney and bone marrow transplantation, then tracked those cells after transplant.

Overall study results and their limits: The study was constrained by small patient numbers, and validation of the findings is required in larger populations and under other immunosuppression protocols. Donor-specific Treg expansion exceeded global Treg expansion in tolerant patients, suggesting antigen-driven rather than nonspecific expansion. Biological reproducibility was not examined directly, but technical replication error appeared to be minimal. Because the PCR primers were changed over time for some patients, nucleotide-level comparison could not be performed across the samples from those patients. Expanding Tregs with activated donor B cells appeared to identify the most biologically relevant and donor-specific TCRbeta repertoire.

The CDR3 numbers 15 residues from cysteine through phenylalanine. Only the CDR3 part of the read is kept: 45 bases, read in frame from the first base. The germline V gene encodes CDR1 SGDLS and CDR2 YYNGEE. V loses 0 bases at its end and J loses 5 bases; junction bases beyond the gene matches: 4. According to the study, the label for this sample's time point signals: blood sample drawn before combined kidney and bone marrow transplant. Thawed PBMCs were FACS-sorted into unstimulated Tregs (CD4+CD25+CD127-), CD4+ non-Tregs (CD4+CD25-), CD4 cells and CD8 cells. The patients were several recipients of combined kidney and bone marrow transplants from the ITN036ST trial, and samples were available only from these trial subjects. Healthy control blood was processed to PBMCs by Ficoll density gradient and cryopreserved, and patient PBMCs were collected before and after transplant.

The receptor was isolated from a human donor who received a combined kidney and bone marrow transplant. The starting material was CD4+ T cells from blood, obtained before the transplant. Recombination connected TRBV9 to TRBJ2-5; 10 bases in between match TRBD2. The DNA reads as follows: TGTGCCAGCAGCGTAGCTACTAGCGGGGCGGAGACCCAGTACTTC. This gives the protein CASSVATSGAETQYF.